This is a list of T cell receptor beta chains from one sample in a study of blood T cell repertoires in COVID-19. Data came from immunoSEQ multiplex PCR; TCRdb stores just in-frame clones and leaves some out. The data show 150,000 to 200,000 clones, with approximately 90% seen just once and approximately 0.5% held by the top ten. Input material: peripheral blood. The receptor set was obtained from a man aged 45-65 years with acute or convalescent COVID-19. CDR3s leave out the opening cysteine and the closing phenylalanine or tryptophan.

TRBV4-3	TRBJ1-4	ASSQDGPGGEKLF
TRBV30	TRBJ1-1	AWRKQENTEAF
TRBV7-8	TRBJ2-5	ASSLAQQETQY
TRBV18	TRBJ2-7	ASSPDSFSQQY
TRBV7-9	TRBJ1-4	ASSLEAPTGWGPNEKLF
TRBV12-5	TRBJ2-2	ASSSGRPGELF
TRBV27	TRBJ2-5	ASSADSGGLQETQY
TRBV10-2	TRBJ2-7	ASRDDYSYEQY
TRBV10-3	TRBJ2-5	AISESLAGQETQY
TRBV5-1	TRBJ1-1	ASSQDRGLSIRTEAF
TRBV5-4	TRBJ1-1	ASSVAGGRNTEAF
TRBV7-2	TRBJ1-2	ASSFGVNYGYT
TRBV7-2	TRBJ1-2	ASSLETGWGYT
TRBV19	TRBJ2-1	ASSLGTSGRHEQF
TRBV5-4	TRBJ2-7	ASSLRVTSDAYEQY
TRBV5-1	TRBJ2-7	ASSSNPGQASYEQY
TRBV7-8	TRBJ1-1	ASSLRREEAF
TRBV10-3	TRBJ2-7	AITGTGGSYEQY
TRBV9	TRBJ1-3	ASSYGQGNSGNTIY
TRBV27	TRBJ2-3	ASSSFLTGGEGDTQY
TRBV19	TRBJ1-2	ASSMIGGIFYGYT
TRBV3-1/TRBV3-2	TRBJ2-2	ASSQDSAGELF
TRBV12-5	TRBJ2-2	ASGQPGTTANTGELF
TRBV7-2	TRBJ2-7	ASSYRTAAYEQY
TRBV4-2	TRBJ2-6	ASSPSLAIGANVLT
TRBV24-1	TRBJ2-4	ATSDALRNIQY
TRBV11-2	TRBJ2-5	ASSPGTSRQETQY
TRBV10-3	TRBJ1-4	AISTAGGDEKLF
TRBV11-2	TRBJ2-7	ASSLDFSSSYEQY
TRBV28	TRBJ1-3	ASSYSGTGNTIY
TRBV27	TRBJ2-5	ASSLWLAGVETQY
TRBV5-4	TRBJ2-1	ASSLDRSSYNEQF
TRBV18	TRBJ2-7	ASSQGHVSYEQY
TRBV6-5	TRBJ1-1	ASSYAATGFDRAF
TRBV5-8	TRBJ2-3	ASSLGQGFETDTQY
TRBV7-2	TRBJ1-1	ASSLRAATDMNTEAF
TRBV10-3	TRBJ1-3	AISPLDRAGNTIY
TRBV4-2	TRBJ2-3	ASSQDLHTQY
TRBV29-1	TRBJ1-1	SVGQGAIEAF
TRBV6-5	TRBJ1-6	ASTLRDNYNSPLH
TRBV9	TRBJ1-1	ASSVAGGKNTEAF
TRBV4-3	TRBJ1-2	ASSQDTAAYGYT
TRBV24-1	TRBJ2-1	ATTSEGTSGNEQF
TRBV18	TRBJ2-1	ASSPPSGTGGNEQF
TRBV19	TRBJ1-1	ASRRQGNTEAF
TRBV21-1	TRBJ2-1	ASSKRQGNEQF
TRBV7-9	TRBJ2-5	ASSLVGDGETQY
TRBV10-2	TRBJ2-2	ASIGGRLNTGELF